This T cell receptor beta chain was sequenced during a study of tumor and adjacent non-tumor tissue in lung cancer. Across the whole study: Histology: eleven to twelve adenocarcinoma, a couple of squamous cell carcinoma, 1 small cell lung cancer. Study outcomes and limitations: Tumor repertoires had a smaller top 100 clone share than normal lung.

A modified ARM-PCR protocol with three rounds of nested PCR amplified TCRbeta. Each CDR3 protein is one row after TCRdb ran MiXCR on the multiplex PCR reads. Of tens of thousands of distinct CDR3 sequences in the sample, 80% to 85% are singletons; the top ten hold 13%. Germline V gives CDR1 LGHNA, CDR2 YNFKEQ. Deletions cut 0 bases from V and 11 bases from J, with 10 bases between. The CDR3 totals 13 residues. Note on this clonotype: Its antigen is not known.

RNA was extracted from bulk tissue without any cell sorting. The receptor was isolated from a woman in her forties or fifties with non-small cell lung cancer. The sample was lung tumor tissue. This chain joins TRBV4-2 and TRBJ2-2; D remains ambiguous. The CDR3 DNA follows: TGTGCCAGCAGCCAAGATGGCATCGGTGAGCTGTTTTTT. Translating gives CASSQDGIGELFF.